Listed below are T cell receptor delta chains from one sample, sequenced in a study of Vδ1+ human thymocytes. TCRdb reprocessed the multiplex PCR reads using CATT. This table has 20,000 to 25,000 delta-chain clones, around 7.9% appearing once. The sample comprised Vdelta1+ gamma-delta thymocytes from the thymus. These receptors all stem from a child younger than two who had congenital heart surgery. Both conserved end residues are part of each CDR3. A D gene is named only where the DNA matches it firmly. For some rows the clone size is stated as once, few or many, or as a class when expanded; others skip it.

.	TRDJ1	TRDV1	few	TGTGCTCTTGGGGAACGTAGTGGGGGGCTCATCTTT	CALGERSGGLIF
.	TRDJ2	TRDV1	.	TGTGCTCTTGGGGAACTTGTTAGCCTTCCTACTGGGGGATCCTCCACAGCACAACTCTTCTTT	CALGELVSLPTGGSSTAQLFF
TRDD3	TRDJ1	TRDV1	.	TGTGCTCTTGGGGAACTAGTGCTGTACGGTACTGGGGGAGCGTACACCGATAAACTCATCTTT	CALGELVLYGTGGAYTDKLIF
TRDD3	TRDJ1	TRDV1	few	TGTGCTCTTGGGGAACGTTTTCTGCCAGTGGGGGATCGCGCCGATAAACTCATCTTT	CALGERFLPVGDRADKLIF
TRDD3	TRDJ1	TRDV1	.	TGTGCTCTTGGGGGATGGGGGATCCTTTCCCTAGGCACCGATAAACTCATCTTT	CALGGWGILSLGTDKLIF
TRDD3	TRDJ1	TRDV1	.	TGTGCTCTTGGGGGGTTGGTCGCACGTCCTACTGGGGGATACGCTAAACTCATCTTT	CALGGLVARPTGGYAKLIF
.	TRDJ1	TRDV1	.	TGTGCTCTTGGGGAACTAGGGGGGGTCCAAGACGGTAAACTCATCTTT	CALGELGGVQDGKLIF
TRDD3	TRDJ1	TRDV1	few	TGTGCTCTTGGGGAAGTAACCTCACCTACGTGTGTCACTGGGGGATGGCTCCCGTACACCGATAAACTCATCTTT	CALGEVTSPTCVTGGWLPYTDKLIF
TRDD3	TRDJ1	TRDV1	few	TGTGCTCTTGGGGGACTTGGCGGGGGATACTCGTACACCGATAAACTCATCTTT	CALGGLGGGYSYTDKLIF
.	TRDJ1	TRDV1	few	TGTGCTCTTGGGGACCAGAGGGGGGGACAGTACACCGATAAACTCATCTTT	CALGDQRGGQYTDKLIF
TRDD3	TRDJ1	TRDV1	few	TGTGCTCTTGGGGAACTGGGGTGGGGGATACAGGGCACCGATAAACTCATCTTT	CALGELGWGIQGTDKLIF
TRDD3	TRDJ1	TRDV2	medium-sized	TGTGCCTGTGAAGGTTGGGGGATACGATCCGATAAACTCATCTTT	CACEGWGIRSDKLIF
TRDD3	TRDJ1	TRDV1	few	TGTGCTCTTGGGGATGGCCTTCCTGCTGGGGGATACAAGTTTCCCGATAAACTCATCTTT	CALGDGLPAGGYKFPDKLIF
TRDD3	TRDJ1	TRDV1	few	TGTGCTCTTGGGGAACCGACGCTGGGGGATACAGGATCGAACGATAAACTCATCTTT	CALGEPTLGDTGSNDKLIF
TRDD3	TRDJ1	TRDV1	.	TGTGCTCTTGGGGAACCTATTCGTACCCAACTTACTGGGGGATACGCGTACACCGATAAACTCATCTTT	CALGEPIRTQLTGGYAYTDKLIF
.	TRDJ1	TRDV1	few	TGTGCTCTTGGGGAGCTCCCCTTTCCCACCGATAAACTCATCTTT	CALGELPFPTDKLIF
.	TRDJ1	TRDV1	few	TGTGCTCTTGGGGAATACCCCTATACGGACACCGATAAACTCATCTTT	CALGEYPYTDTDKLIF
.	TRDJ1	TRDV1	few	TGTGCTCTTGGGGAACTAGCCGATTTTAGCACCGATAAACTCATCTTT	CALGELADFSTDKLIF
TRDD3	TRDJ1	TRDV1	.	TGTGCTCTTGGGGGGTTGGTCGCACGTCCTACTGGGGGATGCGCTAAACTCATCTTT	CALGGLVARPTGGCAKLIF